These 30 T cell receptor beta chains came from one sample sequenced in a study of response to subunit inactivated influenza vaccine. TCRdb recomputed calls from the RT-PCR reads with MiXCR, one row per CDR3 protein. The table records around 750,000 distinct CDR3 sequences, 21% of them present only once. Specimen: PBMCs from blood, collected more than 4 days after vaccination. The receptors were sampled from a man aged 50 to 60 who received an inactivated influenza vaccine.

The rearrangement uses TRBV4-3 and TRBJ2-1; 8 bases align to TRBD1. Germline V lookup: CDR1 LGHNA, CDR2 YSLEER. This CDR3 comprises 15 residues. V was pared by 1 base and J by 8 bases, with 7 bases of the junction left unmatched. CDR3 coding DNA: TGCGCCAGCAGCCAAGTTTCCCAGGGGGCGGATGAGCAGTTCTTC. Its translation is CASSQVSQGADEQFF.

This chain uses TRBV4-3 with TRBJ1-2, with 11 bases aligning to TRBD1. J gave up 4 bases and V 4 bases, and 5 bases lay outside the gene matches. CDR3 length: 15 amino acids. Germline V gives CDR1 LGHNA, CDR2 YSLEER. CDR3 nucleotides: TGCGCCAGCAGCCCGGACAGGGGGCGTGCCTATGGCTACACCTTC. It codes for CASSPDRGRAYGYTF.

This chain links TRBV7-2 with TRBJ2-7; D ambiguous. The CDR3 covers 15 residues. Germline V gene lookup returns CDR1 SGHTA and CDR2 FQGNSA. The V end lost 5 bases, the J end lost 6 bases, and 20 bases lay between the germline ends. The CDR3 loop reads CASSRSSVKVGEQYF. The CDR3 DNA reads TGTGCCAGCAGCCGGTCATCGGTAAAGGTCGGCGAGCAGTACTTC.

This clonotype was found once. Germline and junction disagree at one end, which may indicate a read error. The V and J genes are TRBV12-3 or TRBV12-4 and TRBJ2-3; 15 nucleotides match TRBD2. The CDR3 is 18 residues long. In DNA form, the CDR3 reads TGTACCAGCAGTTTAAGGGGGACTAGCGGGGGGCGCGCAGATACGCAGTATTTT. This encodes CTSSLRGTSGGRADTQYF.

At least ten counts were recorded for this clonotype. The gene calls are TRBV6-1 and TRBJ2-3, with D possibly being TRBD1 (7 bases). The CDR3 consists of 18 residues. Germline assignment: CDR1 MNHNS and CDR2 SASEGT. Trimming took 6 bases from V and 0 from J, leaving 22 bases between them. The CDR3, as DNA: TGTGCCAGCAGGGAAAGACAGGGACTTCTCACTAGCACAGATACGCAGTATTTT. Amino acids: CASRERQGLLTSTDTQYF.

The genes are TRBV5-6 and TRBJ2-5; no reliable D call. Trimming took off 2 bases at V and 3 bases at J, with 11 bases between the two ends. CDR1 is SGHDT and CDR2 is YYEEEE in the germline V gene. The CDR3 is 14 amino acids. The CDR3, as DNA: TGTGCCAGCAGCTTTATTGGAAGTAAAGAGACCCAGTACTTC. Protein: CASSFIGSKETQYF.

As to this clonotype: The junction departs from germline at one end; a sequencing error may be responsible. The CDR3 protein is CSARDRESLKETHYF. The CDR3 DNA reads as TGCAGTGCTAGAGACAGGGAAAGCCTGAAAGAGACCCATTACTTC. This chain links TRBV20-1 with TRBJ2-5, with D perhaps TRBD1 (5 bases). The CDR3 spans 15 residues. CDR1 is DFQATT, CDR2 SNEGSKA, per germline (reference sequence).

The V call is TRBV6-5, the J call TRBJ2-7; 9 bases match TRBD2. The CDR3 runs to 16 residues. Looked up from germline, CDR1 is MNHEY and CDR2 is SVGAGI. The trim removed 0 bases at V and 3 bases at J, leaving 6 bases unmatched. CDR3 nucleotide sequence: TGTGCCAGCAGTTACTCGATAGGTAGCGGGAGCTACGAGCAGTACTTC. This gives the protein CASSYSIGSGSYEQYF.

Only a few counts were recorded for this clonotype. The chain uses TRBV20-1 and TRBJ2-7, with unresolved D. V was cut by 4 bases and J by 0 bases, with 16 bases left in between. Germline lookup yields CDR1 DFQATT and CDR2 SNEGSKA (reference sequence). This CDR3 region has 15 residues. CDR3 nucleotide sequence: TGCAGTGCTAATTCATGGCGCTCCAGCTCCTACGAGCAGTACTTC. This gives the protein CSANSWRSSSYEQYF.

This clonotype has a handful of counts. The chain combines TRBV5-1 with TRBJ2-7; a possible D gene is TRBD1 (6 bases). This CDR3 has 15 amino acids. CDR1 is SGHRS and CDR2 is YFSETQ in the germline V gene. The V gene lost 1 base and the J gene lost 5 bases, with 16 bases spanning the gap. The chain's CDR3 is CASSLNGQGIHEQYF. The CDR3 DNA reads TGCGCCAGCAGCTTGAATGGGCAGGGGATCCACGAGCAGTACTTC. The full variable domain, rest sourced from reference TRBV5-1 and TRBJ2-7, is KAGVTQTPRYLIKTRGQQVTLSCSPISGHRSVSWYQQTPGQGLQFLFEYFSETQRNKGNFPGRFSGRQFSNSRSEMNVSTLELGDSALYLCASSLNGQGIHEQYFGPGTRLTVT.

This clonotype was seen a handful of times. This chain connects TRBV4-3 to TRBJ2-1; the D gene is possibly TRBD1 (5 bases). Deletions cut 0 bases from V and 8 bases from J, with 17 bases between. Germline V gives CDR1 LGHNA, CDR2 YSLEER. This CDR3 comprises 16 residues. The CDR3: CASSQESQGSFHEQFF. The CDR3 DNA reads as TGCGCCAGCAGCCAAGAGAGCCAGGGTTCGTTCCATGAGCAGTTCTTC.

There are a few counts of this clonotype. The chain couples TRBV6-2 or TRBV6-3 to TRBJ2-7; TRBD2 agrees at 14 bases. This CDR3 has 14 amino acids. Germline V gene sequence: CDR1 MNHEY, CDR2 SVGEGT. The J segment lost 3 bases and the V segment lost 10 bases, leaving 5 bases of the junction unmatched. As DNA, the CDR3 is TGTGCCACCCTAGGGACTAGCGGGAGCTACGAGCAGTACTTC. This gives the protein CATLGTSGSYEQYF.

This clonotype occurred many times. The chain uses TRBV12-3 or TRBV12-4 and TRBJ2-2; a possible D gene is TRBD2 (5 bases). With 3 bases removed from V and 1 base from J, the gap between germline ends came to 6 bases. The CDR3 is 14 residues long. Written as DNA, the CDR3 is TGTGCCAGCAGTTTCGGGGAGAACACCGGGGAGCTGTTTTTT. It specifies CASSFGENTGELFF.

In DNA form, the CDR3 reads TGTGCCAGCAGCTTCGGCCAGGGGGTTTCGACTAATGAAAAACTGTTTTTT. This sequence encodes CASSFGQGVSTNEKLFF. This sequence joins TRBV5-6 and TRBJ1-4; 7 positions match TRBD1. CDR1 and CDR2 (germline): SGHDT, YYEEEE. The CDR3 length is 17 residues. The ends lost 2 bases at V and 2 bases at J; junction bases unmatched: 9.

CDR3 region: CASSLDPGQAQYF. For the CDR3, the DNA is TGTGCCAGCAGCTTGGATCCGGGACAGGCGCAGTATTTT. J is TRBJ2-3 and V is TRBV7-9; 8 positions match TRBD1. The CDR3 covers 13 residues. The trim removed 3 bases at V and 10 bases at J, leaving 6 bases unmatched. Germline values: CDR1 SEHNR, CDR2 FQNEAQ (reference sequence).

This clonotype came up a few times. This rearrangement joins TRBV9 to TRBJ2-7; TRBD2 is a possible D gene (6 bases). Germline loops: CDR1 SGDLS, CDR2 YYNGEE. Trimming stripped 0 bases from V and 2 bases from J, with 12 bases between. The length of the CDR3 is 15 residues. The CDR3 DNA sequence: TGTGCCAGCAGCGTAGGCGGGACTCCCACCTACGAGCAGTACTTC. It is translated as CASSVGGTPTYEQYF.

The V and J genes are TRBV14 and TRBJ1-2, with a weak D call TRBD1 (6 bases). Germline V gene data show CDR1 as SGHDN and CDR2 as FVKESK. Trimming removed 1 base at V and 11 bases at J, with 17 bases between. The CDR3 totals 14 residues. The CDR3 nucleotides read TGTGCCAGCAGCCAAGCAGGGGACGGCGTTAGGTACACCTTC. Its translation is CASSQAGDGVRYTF.

The sample holds a few counts of this clonotype. The rearrangement links TRBV20-1 to TRBJ1-5; D is perhaps TRBD1 (5 bases). V was pared by 3 bases and J by 5 bases, with 14 bases between. This CDR3 is 14 amino acids long. From germline, CDR1 is DFQATT and CDR2 SNEGSKA (reference sequence). CDR3 nucleotides: TGCAGTGCTAGGGTCCCGGGACCCTATCAGCCCCAGCATTTT. It specifies CSARVPGPYQPQHF.

The V call is TRBV25-1, the J call TRBJ2-2, with 9 bases that match TRBD2. With V trimmed by 4 bases and J by 4 bases, 7 bases remained unmatched. The CDR3 loop spans 16 amino acids. Looked up from germline, CDR1 is MGHDK and CDR2 is SYGVNS. CDR3 coding DNA: TGTGCCAGCAGTGGGGTAGCGGGGGCCGTCACCGGGGAGCTGTTTTTT. This encodes CASSGVAGAVTGELFF.

The V gene is TRBV12-3 or TRBV12-4, the J gene TRBJ1-2; the D is unclear. V lost 1 base to trimming and J lost 6 bases, with 9 bases between them. This CDR3 spans 13 amino acids. The chain's CDR3 is CASSLEGWNGYTF. The DNA of the CDR3 is TGTGCCAGCAGTTTAGAGGGTTGGAATGGCTACACCTTC.

V is TRBV27 and J is TRBJ2-3; no definite D call. From germline, CDR1 is MNHEY and CDR2 SMNVEV (reference sequence). The CDR3 spans 12 residues. Between the trimmed V and J ends, which lost 6 bases and 3 bases, there was a span of 7 bases. The CDR3 is CASRAYTDTQYF. CDR3 coding DNA: TGTGCCAGCAGGGCCTATACAGATACGCAGTATTTT.

This clonotype was observed a few times. The V call is TRBV6-1, the J call TRBJ2-4; 7 bases align to TRBD1. The CDR3 is 17 residues long. CDR1 and CDR2 from the germline V gene are MNHNS and SASEGT. V lost 6 bases, J lost 3 bases, and 14 bases stayed unmatched. CDR3 loop: CASRSPPQGLGKNIQYF. In DNA form, the CDR3 reads TGTGCCAGCAGATCACCCCCACAGGGGCTCGGCAAAAACATTCAGTACTTC.

The rearrangement joins TRBV6-2 or TRBV6-3 to TRBJ2-7; D remains ambiguous. The V and J ends lost 9 bases and 3 bases respectively, with 15 bases between them. CDR3 size: 13 residues. CDR1 and CDR2 from the germline V gene are MNHEY and SVGEGT. For the CDR3, the DNA is TGTGCCAGTACCTACGCAGTTTTCTACGAGCAGTACTTC. Amino acids: CASTYAVFYEQYF.

This clonotype was recorded a few times. The chain combines TRBV5-6 with TRBJ2-5, with 7 bases lining up with TRBD2. Germline V gene data show CDR1 as SGHDT and CDR2 as YYEEEE. J lost 1 base, V lost 4 bases, and 7 bases had no gene match. This CDR3 has 15 residues. The CDR3 nucleotides are TGTGCCAGCAGCCGGGATCTAGCGGTCCAAGAGACCCAGTACTTC. Translation gives CASSRDLAVQETQYF.

The chain employs TRBV4-3 and TRBJ2-2; 9 nucleotides align to TRBD2. Per the germline V gene, CDR1 is LGHNA and CDR2 is YSLEER. Losses at the gene ends were 0 bases for V and 6 bases for J; bases not matched to a gene: 5. The CDR3 is 16 amino acids. This CDR3 is CASSQDPAGGPGELFF. CDR3 DNA sequence: TGCGCCAGCAGCCAAGATCCGGCGGGGGGGCCCGGGGAGCTGTTTTTT.

The rearrangement uses TRBV7-2 and TRBJ2-5; D possibly corresponds to TRBD2 (6 bases). V gave up 4 bases and J gave up 2 bases, with 14 bases separating them. CDR1 and CDR2 from the germline V gene are SGHTA and FQGNSA. This CDR3 is built from 15 residues. The CDR3 here is CASSYVGSAQETQYF. The CDR3, as DNA: TGTGCCAGCAGCTACGTCGGGAGTGCGCAAGAGACCCAGTACTTC.

The rearrangement joins TRBV6-1 to TRBJ2-1; 13 nucleotides agree with TRBD2. This CDR3 contains 16 residues. Per the germline V gene, CDR1 is MNHNS and CDR2 is SASEGT. V shed 7 bases, J shed 7 bases, and the junction held 10 bases outside the gene matches. This CDR3 is CASTHELAGGGNEQFF. CDR3 bases: TGTGCCAGCACACACGAACTAGCGGGAGGGGGGAATGAGCAGTTCTTC.

The table lists this clonotype with a few counts. The chain has TRBV25-1 and TRBJ2-3; 16 nucleotides line up with TRBD2. Per germline, CDR1 MGHDK and CDR2 SYGVNS. The length of the CDR3 is 18 residues. V lost 6 bases to trimming and J lost 2 bases; unmatched junction nucleotides: 8. In DNA form, the CDR3 reads TGTGCCAGCAGCCAACTGGGACTAGCGGGAGGGAACACAGATACGCAGTATTTT. Its translation: CASSQLGLAGGNTDTQYF.

This clonotype was recorded many times. The junction does not match germline at one end; this may be a read error. CDR3 sequence: CASSAGPRLAGTAYNEQFF. In DNA, the CDR3 is TGTGCTAGCAGCGCGGGACCCCGACTAGCGGGGACAGCCTACAATGAGCAGTTCTTC. The chain employs TRBV7-7 and TRBJ2-1, with 11 bases matching TRBD2. Germline CDR1 SSHAT, CDR2 FNYEAQ (reference sequence). The CDR3 is made up of 19 amino acids.

This clonotype appeared a single time. The chain combines TRBV5-1 with TRBJ1-1; D remains unclear. Germline values: CDR1 SGHRS, CDR2 YFSETQ. This CDR3 is 15 amino acids long. V dropped 1 base and J dropped 2 bases, with 12 bases sitting between them. The CDR3 here is CASSLSASQNTEAFF. CDR3 coding DNA: TGCGCCAGCAGCTTGTCCGCAAGCCAAAACACTGAAGCTTTCTTT.